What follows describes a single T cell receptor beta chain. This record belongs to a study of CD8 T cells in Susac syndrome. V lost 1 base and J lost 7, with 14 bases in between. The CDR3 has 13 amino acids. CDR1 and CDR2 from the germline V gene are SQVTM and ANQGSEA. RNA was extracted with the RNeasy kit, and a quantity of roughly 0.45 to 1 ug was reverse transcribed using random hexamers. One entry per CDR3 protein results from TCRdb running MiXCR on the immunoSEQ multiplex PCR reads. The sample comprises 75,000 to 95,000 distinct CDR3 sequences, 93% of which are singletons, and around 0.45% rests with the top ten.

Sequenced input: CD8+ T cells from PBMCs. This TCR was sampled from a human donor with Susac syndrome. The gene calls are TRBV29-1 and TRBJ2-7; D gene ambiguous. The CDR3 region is CSVEAPTPEEQYF. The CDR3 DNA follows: TGCAGCGTTGAAGCCCCCACTCCTGAAGAGCAGTACTTC.